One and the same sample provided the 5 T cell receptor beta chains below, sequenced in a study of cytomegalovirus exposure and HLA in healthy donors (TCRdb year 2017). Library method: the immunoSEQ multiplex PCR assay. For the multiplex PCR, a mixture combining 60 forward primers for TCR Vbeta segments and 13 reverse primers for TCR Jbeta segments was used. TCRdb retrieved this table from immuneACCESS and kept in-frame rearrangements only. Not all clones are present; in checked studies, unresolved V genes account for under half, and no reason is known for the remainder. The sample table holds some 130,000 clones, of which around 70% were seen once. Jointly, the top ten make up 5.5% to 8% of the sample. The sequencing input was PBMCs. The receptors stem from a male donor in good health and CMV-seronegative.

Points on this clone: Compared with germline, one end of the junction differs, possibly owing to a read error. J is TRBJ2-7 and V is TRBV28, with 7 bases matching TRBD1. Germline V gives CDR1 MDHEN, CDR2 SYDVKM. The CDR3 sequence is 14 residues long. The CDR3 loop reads CATKERGQIYAQYF. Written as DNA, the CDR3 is TGTGCCACCAAGGAGAGGGGACAGATCTACGCGCAGTACTTC.

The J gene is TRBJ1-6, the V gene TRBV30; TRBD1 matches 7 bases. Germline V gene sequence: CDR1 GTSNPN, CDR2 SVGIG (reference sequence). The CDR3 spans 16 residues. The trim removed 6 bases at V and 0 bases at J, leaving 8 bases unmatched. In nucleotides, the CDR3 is TGTGCCTGCCACGGACAGGACAGCTCCTATAATTCACCCCTCCACTTT. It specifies CACHGQDSSYNSPLHF. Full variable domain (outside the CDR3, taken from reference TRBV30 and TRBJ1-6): SQTIHQWPATLVQPVGSPLSLECTVEGTSNPNLYWYRQAAGRGLQLLFYSVGIGQISSEVPQNLSASRPQDRQFILSSKKLLLSDSGFYLCACHGQDSSYNSPLHFGNGTRLTVT.

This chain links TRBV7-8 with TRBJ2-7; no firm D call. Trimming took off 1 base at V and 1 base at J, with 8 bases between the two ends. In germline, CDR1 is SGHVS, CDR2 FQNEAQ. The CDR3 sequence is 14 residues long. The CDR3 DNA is TGTGCCAGCAGCTTAGGACGGCGGTCCTACGAGCAGTACTTC. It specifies CASSLGRRSYEQYF.

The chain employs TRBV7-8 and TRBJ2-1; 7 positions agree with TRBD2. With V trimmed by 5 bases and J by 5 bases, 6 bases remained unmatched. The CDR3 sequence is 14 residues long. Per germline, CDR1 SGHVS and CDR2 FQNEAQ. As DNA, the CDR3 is TGTGCCAGCAGCCGGACTAGTGTCCACAATGAGCAGTTCTTC. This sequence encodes CASSRTSVHNEQFF. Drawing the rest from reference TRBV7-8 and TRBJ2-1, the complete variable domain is GAGVSQSPRYKVAKRGQDVALRCDPISGHVSLFWYQQALGQGPEFLTYFQNEAQLDKSGLPSDRFFAERPEGSVSTLKIQRTQQEDSAVYLCASSRTSVHNEQFFGPGTRLTVL.

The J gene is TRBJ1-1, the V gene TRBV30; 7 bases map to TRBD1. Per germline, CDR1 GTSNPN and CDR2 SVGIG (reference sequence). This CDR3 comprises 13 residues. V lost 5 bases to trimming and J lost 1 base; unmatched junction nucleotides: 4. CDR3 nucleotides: TGTGCCTGGGACAGGGTTCGGAACACTGAAGCTTTCTTT. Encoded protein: CAWDRVRNTEAFF.